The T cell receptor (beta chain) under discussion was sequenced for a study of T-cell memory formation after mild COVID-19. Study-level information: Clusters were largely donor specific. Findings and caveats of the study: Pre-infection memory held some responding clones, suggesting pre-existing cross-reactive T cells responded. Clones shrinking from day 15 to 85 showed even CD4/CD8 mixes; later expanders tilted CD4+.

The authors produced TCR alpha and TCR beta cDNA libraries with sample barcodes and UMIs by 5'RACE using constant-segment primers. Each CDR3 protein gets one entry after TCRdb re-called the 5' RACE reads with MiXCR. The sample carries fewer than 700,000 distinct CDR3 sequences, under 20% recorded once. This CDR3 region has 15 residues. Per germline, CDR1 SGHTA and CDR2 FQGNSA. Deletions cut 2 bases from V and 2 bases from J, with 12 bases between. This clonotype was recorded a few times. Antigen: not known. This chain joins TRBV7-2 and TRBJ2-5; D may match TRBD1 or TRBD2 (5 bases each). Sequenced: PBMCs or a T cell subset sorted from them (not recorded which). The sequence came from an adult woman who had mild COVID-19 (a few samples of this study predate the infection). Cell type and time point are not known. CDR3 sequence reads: CASSLYPGPQETQYF. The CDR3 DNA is TGTGCCAGCAGCTTATATCCGGGGCCTCAAGAGACCCAGTACTTC.